This entry features one T cell receptor (beta chain) sequence. Its antigen remains unknown. In the PCR, 60 Vbeta and 13 Jbeta primers were used. TCRdb's copy holds only in-frame clones and misses some; the assay was immunoSEQ multiplex PCR. The table shows roughly 100,000 clones, with roughly two thirds occurring only once. This record belongs to a study of cytomegalovirus exposure and HLA in healthy donors. Germline V gives CDR1 MNHEY, CDR2 SVGAGI. Trimming left V 0 bases short and J 9 bases short, with 9 bases between. The CDR3 totals 13 residues. General study points: In a later analysis, a missense DCLRE1C variant was linked to TCR beta V- and J-gene trimming.

This sequence was found in a man aged 35-49 years in good health and CMV-seronegative. The rearrangement joins TRBV6-5 to TRBJ2-1; a possible D gene is TRBD1 (5 bases). Sequenced sample: PBMCs. CDR3 DNA sequence: TGTGCCAGCAGTTACTCGTTAAGGGGTGAGCAGTTCTTC. Translated, it gives CASSYSLRGEQFF.